The 11 T cell receptor beta chains given below trace back to one sample, sequenced in a study of cytomegalovirus exposure and HLA in healthy donors. Researchers ran the PCR with 60 Vbeta and 13 Jbeta primers. Assay used: immunoSEQ multiplex PCR; TCRdb lists only in-frame clones, some missing. Of some 190,000 clones in the sample, around 79% are singletons; the top ten hold about 1.4%. Sequencing was carried out using PBMCs. Receptors were obtained from a woman aged 50 to 60 in good health and CMV-seronegative.

V gene TRBV27 combines with J gene TRBJ1-5, with TRBD1 as a possible D gene (6 bases). This CDR3 has 13 amino acids. V shed 4 bases and J shed 5 bases, with 9 bases lying between them. Germline V gene sequence: CDR1 MNHEY, CDR2 SMNVEV (reference sequence). CDR3 DNA: TGTGCCAGCAGTTATAACAGGGATCAGCCCCAGCATTTT. Translating it yields CASSYNRDQPQHF.

A few counts support this clone. The chain joins TRBV6-1 to TRBJ1-4; 7 bases fit TRBD1. CDR3 length equals 14 residues. CDR1 is MNHNS and CDR2 is SASEGT in the germline V gene. V gave up 6 bases and J gave up 4 bases; unmatched junction bases: 5. CDR3 loop: CASRLTGVNEKLFF. For the CDR3, the DNA is TGTGCCAGCAGGTTAACAGGGGTTAATGAAAAACTGTTTTTT.

The chain employs TRBV7-9 and TRBJ2-7; D gene uncertain. The CDR3 has 11 amino acids. CDR1 and CDR2 from the germline V gene are SEHNR and FQNEAQ (reference sequence). V was cut by 1 base and J by 9 bases, with 7 bases left in between. The CDR3 bases are TGTGCCAGCAGCTTAGGGGCAGGGCAGTACTTC. This sequence encodes CASSLGAGQYF. Together with reference TRBV7-9 and TRBJ2-7, the CDR3 gives the full variable domain: DTGVSQNPRHKITKRGQNVTFRCDPISEHNRLYWYRQTLGQGPEFLTYFQNEAQLEKSRLLSDRFSAERPKGSFSTLEIQRTEQGDSAMYLCASSLGAGQYFGPGTRLTVT.

This CDR3 is CASSTTVNTEAFF. CDR3 DNA sequence: TGTGCCAGCAGCACGACAGTGAACACTGAAGCTTTCTTT. The chain recombines TRBV7-3 with TRBJ1-1; D possibly corresponds to TRBD1 (5 bases). The CDR3 loop spans 13 amino acids. Trimming removed 5 bases at V and 0 bases at J, with 7 bases between. Germline CDR1 and CDR2: SGHTA and FQGTGA.

This clone appeared a few times. V usage is TRBV10-1 and J usage is TRBJ2-2; 7 nucleotides agree with TRBD1. The CDR3 runs to 14 residues. Looked up from germline, CDR1 is WNHNN and CDR2 is SYGVQD (reference sequence). With 8 bases clipped from V and 6 bases from J, the junction kept 9 bases outside the gene matches. The CDR3 nucleotides are TGCGCCAGCGTTCACAGGGGAGCCGCCGGGGAGCTGTTTTTT. Translation gives CASVHRGAAGELFF.

The chain carries TRBV27 and TRBJ2-1; 8 nucleotides agree with TRBD1. V shed 6 bases and J 9 bases; nucleotides not matched to a gene: 7. The CDR3 is made up of 13 amino acids. From germline, CDR1 is MNHEY and CDR2 SMNVEV (reference sequence). This CDR3 is CASSRQGRSEQFF. CDR3 nucleotide sequence: TGTGCCAGCAGCCGACAGGGGAGGAGTGAGCAGTTCTTC.

This clone was observed a handful of times. The V gene is TRBV19, the J gene TRBJ2-1; 9 nucleotides match TRBD2. The CDR3 covers 15 residues. The junction had 12 bases not matched to a gene; V was cut back by 5 bases and J by 10 bases. CDR1 and CDR2 from the germline V gene are LNHDA and SQIVND (reference sequence). CDR3 DNA sequence: TGTGCCAGTAGTCCCCAAGGAGCGGGGGGCGGAGAGCAGTTCTTC. This sequence encodes CASSPQGAGGGEQFF. Full variable domain (remainder filled in from reference TRBV19 and TRBJ2-1): DGGITQSPKYLFRKEGQNVTLSCEQNLNHDAMYWYRQDPGQGLRLIYYSQIVNDFQKGDIAEGYSVSREKKESFPLTVTSAQKNPTAFYLCASSPQGAGGGEQFFGPGTRLTVL.

V is TRBV19 and J is TRBJ2-1; 8 nucleotides align to TRBD1. CDR3 length: 14 residues. Germline CDR1 and CDR2: LNHDA and SQIVND (reference sequence). CDR3 amino acids: CGTGMQMGSGEQFF. The CDR3 DNA is TGTGGGACAGGGATGCAGATGGGCTCCGGTGAGCAGTTCTTC.

The CDR3 DNA reads TGCGCCAGCAGCCAAATACGGGGGGCGACTCAGCCCCAGCATTTT. This encodes CASSQIRGATQPQHF. This chain uses TRBV4-1 with TRBJ1-5, with D possibly TRBD1 on 6 matching bases. Germline values: CDR1 MGHRA, CDR2 YSYEKL. V lost 2 bases and J lost 6, with 14 bases in between. The CDR3 loop spans 15 amino acids.

V usage is TRBV29-1 and J usage is TRBJ1-2; 10 nucleotides align to TRBD1. Germline lookup yields CDR1 SQVTM and CDR2 ANQGSEA. This CDR3 is built from 16 residues. V lost 6 bases to trimming and J lost 7 bases; unmatched junction nucleotides: 17. This CDR3 is CSVTTGTGAQAGGYTF. CDR3 coding DNA: TGCAGCGTGACGACCGGGACAGGGGCACAGGCGGGTGGCTACACCTTC.

This clone showed up just once. The chain is built from TRBV28 and TRBJ2-7, with TRBD1 matching 8 bases. The V segment lost 5 bases and the J segment 12 bases; nucleotides outside the gene matches: 15. CDR1 is MDHEN and CDR2 is SYDVKM in the germline V gene. This CDR3 has 14 amino acids. CDR3 region: CASSPPGTGIRMYF. The CDR3 nucleotides read TGTGCCAGCAGTCCCCCCGGGACAGGAATTCGAATGTACTTC.